This entry lists 31 T cell receptor beta chains sequenced from one sample in a study of beta chain features in type 1 diabetes. The entirety of the isolated RNA underwent reverse transcription, so expressed TCRB transcripts were sequenced. Profiling relied on immunoSEQ multiplex PCR, and the TCRdb table lists in-frame clones only, not all of them. Of roughly 380,000 clones detected, roughly a fifth appear once; the ten largest clones hold 0.035% to 0.055%. Sequenced material: naive CD4+ T cells from blood. These receptors all stem from a woman aged 18 to 35 in good health.

This chain uses TRBV29-1 with TRBJ1-2, with TRBD1 matching over 10 bases. The germline CDR1 and CDR2 sequences are SQVTM and ANQGSEA. J lost 2 bases, V lost 7 bases, and 7 bases had no gene match. There are 14 residues in the CDR3. CDR3: CSAGGTGANYGYTF. DNA of the CDR3: TGCAGCGCCGGGGGGACAGGGGCAAACTATGGCTACACCTTC.

This clone was detected only a few times. This sequence joins TRBV11-2 and TRBJ2-1; TRBD2 aligns across 7 bases. The CDR3 runs 16 residues. Germline CDR1 and CDR2: SGHAT and FQNNGV. Trimming took 1 base from V and 13 from J; bases not matched to a gene: 16. CDR3 DNA: TGTGCCAGCAGCTTAGTGCGGGACTACCCCTTCAACCCTCAGTTCTTC. This sequence encodes CASSLVRDYPFNPQFF.

V usage is TRBV14 and J usage is TRBJ2-1, with no clear D. V lost 0 bases and J lost 9, with 9 bases in between. Germline-derived CDR1 and CDR2 are SGHDN and FVKESK. This CDR3 has 13 residues. The CDR3 DNA reads as TGTGCCAGCAGCCAAGAAGAGAAGAGTGAGCAGTTCTTC. Translation: CASSQEEKSEQFF.

The chain is built from TRBV30 and TRBJ1-1; 7 nucleotides align to TRBD1. The V gene end was trimmed by 4 bases and the J gene end by 0 bases; junction bases not matched to a gene: 17. Germline CDR1 and CDR2: GTSNPN and SVGIG (reference sequence). This CDR3 has 18 amino acids. The CDR3 bases are TGTGCCTGGACCCTAAGGGGGCAGGGGCAGGGTCTGAACACTGAAGCTTTCTTT. Residues: CAWTLRGQGQGLNTEAFF.

This clone was counted only a few times. The rearrangement uses TRBV25-1 and TRBJ1-1; D ambiguous. Germline lookup yields CDR1 MGHDK and CDR2 SYGVNS. This CDR3 contains 13 residues. V lost 4 bases and J lost 1, with 7 bases in between. In nucleotides, the CDR3 is TGTGCCAGCAGTGTACAGACGAACACTGAAGCTTTCTTT. This codes for CASSVQTNTEAFF.

Points on this clone: Different DNA sequences within this sample yield the same CDR3. As DNA, the CDR3 is TGCGCCAGCAGCTTGAGTGGGGGGGCCTACAATGAGCAGTTCTTC. Amino acids: CASSLSGGAYNEQFF. The chain carries TRBV5-1 and TRBJ2-1; 7 nucleotides agree with TRBD2. The CDR3 is 15 residues long. Per the germline V gene, CDR1 is SGHRS and CDR2 is YFSETQ. V lost 1 base, J lost 2 bases, and 3 bases stayed unmatched. Drawing the rest from reference TRBV5-1 and TRBJ2-1, the complete variable domain is KAGVTQTPRYLIKTRGQQVTLSCSPISGHRSVSWYQQTPGQGLQFLFEYFSETQRNKGNFPGRFSGRQFSNSRSEMNVSTLELGDSALYLCASSLSGGAYNEQFFGPGTRLTVL.

This chain links TRBV5-5 with TRBJ1-2; D possibly corresponds to TRBD1 (5 bases). Germline CDR1 is SGHKS and CDR2 is YYEKEE (reference sequence). The CDR3 is made up of 15 amino acids. V was trimmed by 1 base and J by 0 bases, leaving 10 bases between them. The CDR3 region is CASSLSRQTNYGYTF. The CDR3 nucleotides are TGTGCCAGCAGCTTGAGCCGACAGACTAACTATGGCTACACCTTC.

The chain couples TRBV29-1 to TRBJ2-1; 8 bases agree with TRBD2. V lost 7 bases, J lost 8 bases, and 10 bases stayed unmatched. This CDR3 has 13 residues. Germline V gives CDR1 SQVTM, CDR2 ANQGSEA. This CDR3 reads CSGGGLGRDEQFF. In DNA, the CDR3 is TGCAGCGGAGGGGGACTAGGTAGAGATGAGCAGTTCTTC.

This clone was detected a few times. The chain carries TRBV19 and TRBJ2-4, with 7 bases that match TRBD1. The CDR3 has 15 amino acids. The germline CDR1 and CDR2 sequences are LNHDA and SQIVND (reference sequence). V gave up 3 bases and J gave up 5 bases; unmatched junction bases: 7. Here the CDR3 reads CASSMAGTVENIQYF. The CDR3 DNA is TGTGCCAGTAGTATGGCCGGGACAGTAGAAAACATTCAGTACTTC.

The rearrangement uses TRBV9 and TRBJ1-2; 7 positions agree with TRBD1. Germline assignment: CDR1 SGDLS and CDR2 YYNGEE. V shed 4 bases, J shed 7 bases, and the junction held 10 bases outside the gene matches. This CDR3 spans 14 amino acids. The CDR3 loop reads CASSQGQQSFGYTF. The CDR3 DNA is TGTGCCAGCAGCCAGGGACAGCAGTCTTTTGGCTACACCTTC.

The table lists this clone with a few counts. This chain uses TRBV20-1 with TRBJ1-1; D is possibly TRBD1 (5 bases). V was clipped by 5 bases and J by 6 bases, with 10 bases between them. The CDR3 runs 11 residues. Germline V lookup: CDR1 DFQATT, CDR2 SNEGSKA (reference sequence). This chain's CDR3 is CSAGGGPEAFF. The CDR3 bases are TGCAGTGCTGGGGGGGGACCTGAAGCTTTCTTT.

The chain recombines TRBV30 with TRBJ1-1, with TRBD1 matching 8 bases. V shed 1 base, J shed 8 bases, and the junction held 3 bases outside the gene matches. The CDR3 spans 12 residues. Germline values: CDR1 GTSNPN, CDR2 SVGIG (reference sequence). CDR3 sequence: CAWSGPGGEAFF. The CDR3 DNA reads TGTGCCTGGAGTGGCCCAGGGGGCGAAGCTTTCTTT.

V usage is TRBV20-1 and J usage is TRBJ2-5, with D possibly TRBD2 on 6 matching bases. The CDR3 is made up of 11 amino acids. The germline V gene has CDR1 DFQATT and CDR2 SNEGSKA (reference sequence). The V gene lost 6 bases and the J gene lost 3 bases, with 8 bases spanning the gap. The CDR3 reads CSAIAEETQYF. The CDR3 coding sequence is TGCAGTGCCATAGCGGAAGAGACCCAGTACTTC.

J is TRBJ1-5 and V is TRBV30; no firm D call. CDR3 length: 13 residues. Trimming stripped 4 bases from V and 7 bases from J, with 14 bases between. Looked up from germline, CDR1 is GTSNPN and CDR2 is SVGIG (reference sequence). The CDR3 is CAWNRQAGQPQHF. CDR3 in DNA: TGTGCCTGGAACCGACAAGCGGGGCAGCCCCAGCATTTT.

This clone was observed a handful of times. V and J are TRBV7-2 and TRBJ1-1, with D maybe TRBD1 (6 bases). The length of the CDR3 is 14 residues. Germline CDR1 reads SGHTA; CDR2 reads FQGNSA. V was trimmed by 0 bases and J by 5 bases, leaving 10 bases between them. CDR3 amino acids: CASSLAAGATEAFF. The CDR3 DNA reads TGTGCCAGCAGCTTAGCGGCGGGGGCGACTGAAGCTTTCTTT.

This chain uses TRBV14 with TRBJ2-5; D may be TRBD1 (6 bases). V lost 0 bases and J lost 5, with 28 bases in between. The length of the CDR3 is 20 residues. CDR1 and CDR2 (germline): SGHDN, FVKESK. As DNA, the CDR3 is TGTGCCAGCAGCCAAGATAGTCGGGCCCCCTGGGGGCCAGAATGGGAGACCCAGTACTTC. Translation: CASSQDSRAPWGPEWETQYF.

This clone has only a few counts. The V and J genes are TRBV4-1 and TRBJ2-7; TRBD1 matches at 9 bases. This CDR3 region has 13 residues. Germline CDR1 and CDR2: MGHRA and YSYEKL. Losses at the gene ends were 3 bases for V and 6 bases for J; bases not matched to a gene: 3. The CDR3, as DNA: TGCGCCAGCAGCCAGATGGACAGGGGCGAGCAGTACTTC. It specifies CASSQMDRGEQYF.

This clone was counted between two and nine times. The chain combines TRBV18 with TRBJ2-1, with D perhaps matching TRBD2 (5 bases). Between the trimmed V and J ends, which lost 4 bases and 2 bases, there was a span of 18 bases. The CDR3 length is 17 residues. Per germline, CDR1 KGHSH and CDR2 LQKENI. The CDR3 DNA sequence: TGTGCCAGCTCACGCTTGGCAGAGGGCTCGGCCTACAATGAGCAGTTCTTC. It yields the protein CASSRLAEGSAYNEQFF.

This clone was seen more than once but under ten times. V and J are TRBV5-1 and TRBJ2-3, with D tentatively TRBD1 (6 bases). The germline gives CDR1 SGHRS, CDR2 YFSETQ. V gave up 5 bases and J gave up 4 bases, with 14 bases separating them. This CDR3 has 14 residues. CDR3 nucleotide sequence: TGCGCCAGCAGTGCAGGGGCAGAGGCAGATACGCAGTATTTT. Translating it yields CASSAGAEADTQYF.

In its sample, this clone was seen a few times. The chain is built from TRBV27 and TRBJ2-1; TRBD2 matches 8 bases. Per germline, CDR1 MNHEY and CDR2 SMNVEV (reference sequence). The J segment lost 7 bases and the V segment lost 1 base, leaving 9 bases of the junction unmatched. The length of the CDR3 is 16 residues. The CDR3 DNA is TGTGCCAGCAGTTTATTTACCCAGCGGGGGCGGAATGAGCAGTTCTTC. Translated: CASSLFTQRGRNEQFF.

This clone was detected a few times. CDR3 sequence (DNA): TGTGCCAGCAGCGGTGGGAGCTTCTCTGGAAACACCATATATTTT. It yields the protein CASSGGSFSGNTIYF. This chain joins TRBV5-4 and TRBJ1-3; D is uncertain. V was shortened by 4 bases and J by 0 bases, with 11 bases between the two germline ends. This CDR3 has 15 amino acids. Germline CDR1 and CDR2: SGHNT and YYREEE (reference sequence).

The chain combines TRBV14 with TRBJ2-1, with 13 bases aligning to TRBD2. Germline assignment: CDR1 SGHDN and CDR2 FVKESK. This CDR3 has 14 amino acids. Germline trimming cut 4 bases from V and 7 bases from J; bases unmatched to any gene: 1. CDR3 sequence: CASSRTSGSNEQFF. In nucleotides, the CDR3 is TGTGCCAGCAGCCGGACTAGCGGGAGTAATGAGCAGTTCTTC.

This clone was observed a few times. V usage is TRBV30 and J usage is TRBJ2-4; 9 bases are shared with TRBD2. Germline CDR1 reads GTSNPN; CDR2 reads SVGIG (reference sequence). This CDR3 region has 14 residues. V was pared by 0 bases and J by 8 bases, with 5 bases of the junction left unmatched. CDR3 in DNA: TGTGCCTGGAGTGTACGCGGGGGGGCTGACATTCAGTACTTC. Amino acids: CAWSVRGGADIQYF.

Only a few counts were recorded for this clone. The genes are TRBV29-1 and TRBJ1-2, with D tentatively TRBD1 (6 bases). V lost 6 bases and J lost 0, with 14 bases in between. The CDR3 covers 14 residues. Germline V gene sequence: CDR1 SQVTM, CDR2 ANQGSEA. The CDR3 here is CSVDTDSTNYGYTF. In nucleotides, the CDR3 is TGCAGCGTGGATACGGACAGCACTAACTATGGCTACACCTTC.

This clone came up a few times. The V call is TRBV7-9, the J call TRBJ2-7; D ambiguous. The CDR3 length is 14 residues. From germline, CDR1 is SEHNR and CDR2 FQNEAQ (reference sequence). With 5 bases removed from V and 3 bases from J, the gap between germline ends came to 14 bases. In DNA form, the CDR3 reads TGTGCCAGCAGCCCCCTAGAGAGATTCTACGAGCAGTACTTC. This codes for CASSPLERFYEQYF.

V and J are TRBV29-1 and TRBJ1-1; D gene ambiguous. This CDR3 spans 12 amino acids. Trimming shortened V by 4 bases and J by 2 bases, and 8 bases separated the two germline ends. From germline, CDR1 is SQVTM and CDR2 ANQGSEA. The CDR3 sequence: CSVVGANTEAFF. The CDR3 nucleotides are TGCAGCGTTGTAGGAGCCAACACTGAAGCTTTCTTT.

This clone was seen a handful of times. The V call is TRBV10-3, the J call TRBJ1-5, with 7 bases identical to TRBD1. The CDR3 is 15 amino acids. CDR1 is ENHRY, CDR2 SYGVKD, per germline. The V and J ends lost 0 bases and 6 bases, in that order; junction bases with no gene match: 5. The CDR3 sequence: CAISESTGSRQPQHF. The CDR3 nucleotides are TGTGCCATCAGTGAGTCGACAGGGTCCCGTCAGCCCCAGCATTTT.

The chain has TRBV10-3 and TRBJ1-5; no clear D gene. Looked up from germline, CDR1 is ENHRY and CDR2 is SYGVKD. CDR3 length: 16 residues. V gave up 2 bases and J gave up 1 base, with 12 bases separating them. The CDR3 sequence: CAISERGWESNQPQHF. The DNA of the CDR3 is TGTGCCATCAGTGAGAGAGGCTGGGAGAGCAATCAGCCCCAGCATTTT.

This clone was recorded a few times. The gene calls are TRBV7-2 and TRBJ2-7; TRBD2 might be the D (5 bases). The CDR3 has 14 residues. Germline CDR1 is SGHTA and CDR2 is FQGNSA. V was cut by 4 bases and J by 4 bases, with 14 bases left in between. The DNA of the CDR3 is TGTGCCAGCAGCTCCCGAGAGGGTTGGTACGAGCAGTACTTC. Translated, it gives CASSSREGWYEQYF.

The chain combines TRBV2 with TRBJ1-5; 7 bases agree with TRBD1. This CDR3 is 14 amino acids long. The germline V gene encodes CDR1 SNHLY and CDR2 FYNNEI. V shed 6 bases, J shed 2 bases, and the junction held 4 bases outside the gene matches. In nucleotides, the CDR3 is TGTGCCAGCAGACAGGGGAATGGCAATCAGCCCCAGCATTTT. Protein product: CASRQGNGNQPQHF.

The CDR3 sequence: CAWSAQGNEQFF. Written as DNA, the CDR3 is TGTGCCTGGAGTGCGCAGGGCAATGAGCAGTTCTTC. The gene calls are TRBV30 and TRBJ2-1, with D maybe TRBD1 (5 bases). CDR3 size: 12 residues. CDR1 GTSNPN and CDR2 SVGIG come from the germline V gene (reference sequence). V shed 1 base and J shed 6 bases, with 7 bases lying between them.